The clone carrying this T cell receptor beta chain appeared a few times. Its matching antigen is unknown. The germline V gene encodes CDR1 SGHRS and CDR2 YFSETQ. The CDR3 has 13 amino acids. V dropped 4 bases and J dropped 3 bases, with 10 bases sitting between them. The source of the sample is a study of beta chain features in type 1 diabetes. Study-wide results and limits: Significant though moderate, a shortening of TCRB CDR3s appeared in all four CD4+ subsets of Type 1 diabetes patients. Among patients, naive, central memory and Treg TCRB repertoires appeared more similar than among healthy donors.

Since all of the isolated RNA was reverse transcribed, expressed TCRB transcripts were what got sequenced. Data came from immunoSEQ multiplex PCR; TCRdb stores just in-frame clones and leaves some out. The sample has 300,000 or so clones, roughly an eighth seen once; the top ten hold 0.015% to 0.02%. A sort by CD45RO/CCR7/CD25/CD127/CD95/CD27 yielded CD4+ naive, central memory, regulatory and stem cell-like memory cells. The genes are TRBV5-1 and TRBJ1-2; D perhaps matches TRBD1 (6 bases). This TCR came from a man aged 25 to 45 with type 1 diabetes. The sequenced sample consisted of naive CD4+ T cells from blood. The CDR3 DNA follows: TGCGCCAGCAGCCTCCGACAGGACTATGGCTACACCTTC. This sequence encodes CASSLRQDYGYTF.